These T cell receptor beta chains were read from a single sample in a study of low-dose radiotherapy and immunotherapy resistance in tumors. TCRdb reanalysed the reads using MiXCR and keeps one entry per CDR3 protein. This sample yields 64,000 or so distinct CDR3 sequences, of which around 30% are seen a single time; over 8.5% belongs to the top ten. The source material was PBMCs, sampled before treatment. These receptors all come from a female donor with ovarian cancer. The conserved cysteine and the conserved F or W are not part of the CDR3 here. A D gene is named only where the DNA matches it firmly.

ASSSSLQRQGDYT	TRBD1	TRBV28	TRBJ1-2
ASGLAGGSEQY	TRBD2	TRBV9	TRBJ2-7
ASSRERNTEAF	.	TRBV2	TRBJ1-1
ASSTTDRVYGYT	TRBD1	TRBV19	TRBJ1-2
ASSPRGGTKNTGELF	.	TRBV7-3	TRBJ2-2
ASSERGTANSPLH	TRBD1	TRBV2	TRBJ1-6
ASGQGANTEAF	TRBD1	TRBV28	TRBJ1-1
AISESGGGSYNEQF	TRBD2	TRBV10-3	TRBJ2-1
ASSLVSSGGSQTYEQY	TRBD2	TRBV5-1	TRBJ2-7
SAMGKTDTQH	.	TRBV20-1	.
SVGVSGESYEQY	.	TRBV29-1	TRBJ2-7
ASRVPPGQTSTDTQY	TRBD1	TRBV27	TRBJ2-3
ASCRPGVGYGYT	.	TRBV6-2/TRBV6-3	TRBJ1-2
ASSRGQRGEQPQH	.	TRBV6-5	TRBJ1-5
ASSLGGTDTQY	.	TRBV28	TRBJ2-3
SAGGYAF	.	TRBV20-1	TRBJ1-1
ASSIQENSPLH	.	TRBV19	TRBJ1-6
SATGEILGQF	.	TRBV20-1	TRBJ2-1
ASSLPRLGGQF	.	TRBV28	TRBJ2-1
AWSGGVGSFYEQY	.	TRBV30	TRBJ2-7
ASSSAGPDYEQY	.	TRBV27	TRBJ2-7
AWSVLEGSEAF	.	TRBV30	TRBJ1-1
ASSSLWGNTEAF	.	TRBV2	TRBJ1-1
SVESVAGSGGTDTQY	.	TRBV29-1	TRBJ2-3
AIRAGQGMGTEAF	TRBD1	TRBV10-3	TRBJ1-1
ASSSRGGPDVNEQF	.	TRBV6-1	TRBJ2-1
ASRNEDGLTRGYT	.	TRBV19	TRBJ1-2
AWSEFRETQY	.	TRBV30	TRBJ2-5
ASSQTHNSYEQY	.	TRBV7-6	TRBJ2-7
ASSQDTGAGDTQY	.	TRBV4-3	TRBJ2-3
ASSVARQGNTGELF	TRBD1	TRBV2	TRBJ2-2
VSSNGLALETQY	TRBD2	TRBV7-9	TRBJ2-5
ASGQGTTYEQY	TRBD1	TRBV5-1	TRBJ2-7
ASSPSTPTGFEYGNTIY	.	TRBV12-3/TRBV12-4	TRBJ1-3